The entry below gives a single T cell receptor beta chain sequence along with its context. A read error may produce the germline difference seen at one junction end. Clones were sequenced by immunoSEQ multiplex PCR, and TCRdb holds only the in-frame ones, with some missing. Of about 15,000 clones listed, more than 75% are singletons. The CDR3 runs 14 residues. Germline assignment: CDR1 SSHAT and CDR2 FNYEAQ (reference sequence). The data were obtained in a study of technical replicates of blood from four donors. The chain uses TRBV7-7 and TRBJ2-1; 12 bases fit TRBD2. The sample was PBMCs. This receptor was identified in a human donor in good health. CDR3: CASSLAGGPDEQFF. Written as DNA, the CDR3 is TGTGCCAGCAGCCTAGCGGGAGGGCCGGATGAGCAGTTCTTC.